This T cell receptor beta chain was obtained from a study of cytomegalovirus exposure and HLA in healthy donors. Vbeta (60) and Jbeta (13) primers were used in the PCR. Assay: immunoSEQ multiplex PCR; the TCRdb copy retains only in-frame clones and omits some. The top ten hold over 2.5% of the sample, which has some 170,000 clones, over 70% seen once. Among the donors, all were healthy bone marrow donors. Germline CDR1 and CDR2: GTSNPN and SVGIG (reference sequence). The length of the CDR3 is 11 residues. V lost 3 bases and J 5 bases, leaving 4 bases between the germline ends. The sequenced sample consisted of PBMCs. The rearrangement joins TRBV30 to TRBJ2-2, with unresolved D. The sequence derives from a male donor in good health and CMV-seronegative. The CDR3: CAWSQTGELFF. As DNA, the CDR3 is TGTGCCTGGAGCCAAACCGGGGAGCTGTTTTTT.